This T cell receptor beta chain comes out of a study of T cells in Graves' hyperthyroidism and ophthalmopathy. Study-level points and caveats: Researchers report that a 13 V-J model separated ophthalmopathy from stable hyperthyroidism.

At first hyperthyroidism diagnosis, before any ophthalmopathy symptoms, the blood sample was collected. PBMCs were obtained from approximately 10 ml fresh peripheral blood. The table lists this clonotype with many counts. Its cognate antigen is unknown. RNA transcripts yielded amplified TCR beta CDR3 regions. Primed by the HTBI set, a first-round RT-PCR was run on the TCR CDR3. TCRdb reprocessed the multiplex PCR reads via MiXCR and lists one record per CDR3 protein. Among around 290,000 distinct CDR3 sequences listed, roughly 15% were seen once. The CDR3 is made up of 15 amino acids. Between the trimmed V and J ends, which lost 3 bases and 7 bases, there was a span of 16 bases. Germline V lookup: CDR1 SGHRS, CDR2 YFSETQ.

This clonotype was obtained from a woman in her thirties with Graves' hyperthyroidism that later progressed to Graves' ophthalmopathy. This chain links TRBV5-1 with TRBJ1-4; tentative D call: TRBD1 (5 bases). The sample taken for sequencing was blood. The CDR3 sequence: CASSYLGDLSEKLFF. For the CDR3, the DNA is TGCGCCAGCAGCTATTTGGGGGACTTGAGTGAAAAACTGTTTTTT.